This is a list of T cell receptor beta chains from one sample in a study of T cell responses to AZD1222 COVID-19 vaccine. Sequenced by immunoSEQ multiplex PCR; TCRdb stores in-frame clones only, minus some. The table records about 99,000 clones, more than 85% of them present only once. Here the sequenced sample was peripheral blood, taken 28 days after the second AZD1222 dose. The receptors originated from an adult who received the AZD1222 COVID-19 vaccine. Each CDR3 is given with its conserved first and last residue. The D gene is left open where the match is weak. A row's size may be missing; if present it is once, few, many or a size class.

cdr3_length: 15; clone_size: .; j_call: TRBJ2-4; v_call: TRBV28; d_call: TRBD2; cdr3_nt: TGTGCCAGCAGTGCGGGGGGCGCTGGCAAAAACATTCAGTACTTC; cdr3_aa: CASSAGGAGKNIQYF
cdr3_length: 16; clone_size: .; j_call: TRBJ1-1; v_call: TRBV11-2; d_call: .; cdr3_nt: TGTGCCAGCAGCTTAGATCTGGGGGCCTCGAACACTGAAGCTTTCTTT; cdr3_aa: CASSLDLGASNTEAFF
cdr3_length: 17; clone_size: .; j_call: TRBJ2-7; v_call: TRBV5-1; d_call: TRBD2; cdr3_nt: TGCGCCAGCAGCTTGCGGCCTAGCGGAGGTGAGACCTACGAGCAGTACTTC; cdr3_aa: CASSLRPSGGETYEQYF
cdr3_length: 13; clone_size: .; j_call: TRBJ1-4; v_call: TRBV19; d_call: TRBD1; cdr3_nt: TGTGCCAGTGGGACCTTAGGGGGCGAAAAACTGTTTTTT; cdr3_aa: CASGTLGGEKLFF
cdr3_length: 16; clone_size: .; j_call: TRBJ1-1; v_call: TRBV14; d_call: .; cdr3_nt: TGTGCCAGCAGCCAAGATGGTCTTCACCTATACACTGAAGCTTTCTTT; cdr3_aa: CASSQDGLHLYTEAFF
cdr3_length: 15; clone_size: .; j_call: TRBJ2-1; v_call: TRBV5-1; d_call: .; cdr3_nt: TGCGCCAGCAGCTTGGGGGGACACGTGCCAGGGGAGCAGTTCTTC; cdr3_aa: CASSLGGHVPGEQFF
cdr3_length: 12; clone_size: .; j_call: TRBJ2-1; v_call: TRBV5-1; d_call: .; cdr3_nt: TGCGCCAGCAGGCTGAACGACAATGAGCAGTTCTTC; cdr3_aa: CASRLNDNEQFF
cdr3_length: 12; clone_size: once; j_call: TRBJ2-7; v_call: TRBV9; d_call: .; cdr3_nt: TGTGCCAGCAGCCCCCAGCTGGGGGAGCAGTACTTC; cdr3_aa: CASSPQLGEQYF
cdr3_length: 13; clone_size: .; j_call: TRBJ1-2; v_call: TRBV28; d_call: .; cdr3_nt: TGTGCCAGCAGTGAGGTGGGGGAGGGGAGCTACACCTTC; cdr3_aa: CASSEVGEGSYTF
cdr3_length: 14; clone_size: .; j_call: TRBJ1-1; v_call: TRBV28; d_call: TRBD1; cdr3_nt: TGTGCCAGCAGGGGCAGGGGGTGGAACACTGAAGCTTTCTTT; cdr3_aa: CASRGRGWNTEAFF
cdr3_length: 19; clone_size: .; j_call: TRBJ2-2; v_call: TRBV10-3; d_call: TRBD2; cdr3_nt: TGTGCCATCAGTGAACTCCCCCTAGCGGGAGGTACTGTAGGCGGGGAGCTGTTTTTT; cdr3_aa: CAISELPLAGGTVGGELFF
cdr3_length: 14; clone_size: .; j_call: TRBJ1-4; v_call: TRBV28; d_call: .; cdr3_nt: TGTGCCAGCGGGGGCAGCGGCTGGGGTGAAAAACTGTTTTTT; cdr3_aa: CASGGSGWGEKLFF
cdr3_length: 12; clone_size: .; j_call: TRBJ1-1; v_call: TRBV6-2/TRBV6-3; d_call: .; cdr3_nt: TGTGCCAGCAGTTACGCCGGCGGGGAAGCTTTCTTT; cdr3_aa: CASSYAGGEAFF
cdr3_length: 18; clone_size: .; j_call: TRBJ2-3; v_call: TRBV28; d_call: TRBD1; cdr3_nt: TGTGCCAGCAGTTCCCTCTTCGGGACAGGGGATGTGTTATATACGCAGTATTTT; cdr3_aa: CASSSLFGTGDVLYTQYF
cdr3_length: 13; clone_size: .; j_call: TRBJ2-7; v_call: TRBV14; d_call: .; cdr3_nt: TGTGCCAGCAGCCCCTTCGGGTCCTACGAGCAGTACTTC; cdr3_aa: CASSPFGSYEQYF
cdr3_length: 16; clone_size: once; j_call: TRBJ2-3; v_call: TRBV6-1; d_call: .; cdr3_nt: TGTGCCAGCAGTGACGTGGTAGGATGGGGCACAGATACGCAGTATTTT; cdr3_aa: CASSDVVGWGTDTQYF
cdr3_length: 14; clone_size: .; j_call: TRBJ2-7; v_call: TRBV6-6; d_call: .; cdr3_nt: TGTGCCAGCAGTTACCCAGAGAGCTCCTACGAGCAGTACTTC; cdr3_aa: CASSYPESSYEQYF
cdr3_length: 11; clone_size: .; j_call: TRBJ2-2; v_call: TRBV29-1; d_call: .; cdr3_nt: TGCAGCGTCGGACGTGTCGGGGAGCTGTTTTTT; cdr3_aa: CSVGRVGELFF
cdr3_length: 17; clone_size: .; j_call: TRBJ1-5; v_call: TRBV5-6; d_call: .; cdr3_nt: TGTGCCAGCAGCCGGAGCCTAGGTAAAGAAAGGCGTCAGCCCCAGCATTTT; cdr3_aa: CASSRSLGKERRQPQHF
cdr3_length: 13; clone_size: .; j_call: TRBJ1-4; v_call: TRBV6-5; d_call: .; cdr3_nt: TGTGCCAGCAAACGACGGGAAAATGAAAAACTGTTTTTT; cdr3_aa: CASKRRENEKLFF
cdr3_length: 15; clone_size: .; j_call: TRBJ2-5; v_call: TRBV5-5; d_call: TRBD2; cdr3_nt: TGTGCCAGCCAGACTAGCGGGAGGACAAAAGAGACCCAGTACTTC; cdr3_aa: CASQTSGRTKETQYF
cdr3_length: 14; clone_size: .; j_call: TRBJ1-4; v_call: TRBV6-1; d_call: .; cdr3_nt: TGTGCCAGCAGTGAACAATACACTAATGAAAAACTGTTTTTT; cdr3_aa: CASSEQYTNEKLFF
cdr3_length: 13; clone_size: few; j_call: TRBJ1-5; v_call: TRBV11-2; d_call: .; cdr3_nt: TGTGCCAGCAGCCCCTCACAGAATCAGCCCCAGCATTTT; cdr3_aa: CASSPSQNQPQHF
cdr3_length: 15; clone_size: .; j_call: TRBJ2-3; v_call: TRBV5-1; d_call: TRBD2; cdr3_nt: TGCGCCAGCAGCCGGGGGCCAGCGGGAGAGGATACGCAGTATTTT; cdr3_aa: CASSRGPAGEDTQYF
cdr3_length: 17; clone_size: .; j_call: TRBJ1-5; v_call: TRBV28; d_call: TRBD1; cdr3_nt: TGTGCCAGCAGTTTATCCCCACAGGGGGCATCAAATCAGCCCCAGCATTTT; cdr3_aa: CASSLSPQGASNQPQHF
cdr3_length: 14; clone_size: .; j_call: TRBJ1-1; v_call: TRBV19; d_call: .; cdr3_nt: TGTGCCAGTAGTATAGAAGTCAGGAACACTGAAGCTTTCTTT; cdr3_aa: CASSIEVRNTEAFF
cdr3_length: 15; clone_size: .; j_call: TRBJ2-5; v_call: TRBV18; d_call: .; cdr3_nt: TGTGCCAGCTCACGATCCGCGGGTACTCAAGAGACCCAGTACTTC; cdr3_aa: CASSRSAGTQETQYF
cdr3_length: 14; clone_size: .; j_call: TRBJ2-1; v_call: TRBV9; d_call: TRBD1; cdr3_nt: TGTGCCAGCAGCGCTGGACAGGGGGCGGGTGAGCAGTTCTTC; cdr3_aa: CASSAGQGAGEQFF
cdr3_length: 12; clone_size: medium-sized; j_call: TRBJ1-1; v_call: TRBV6-5; d_call: .; cdr3_nt: TGTGCCAGCATTACCGGGACTTGGGAGGCTTTCTTT; cdr3_aa: CASITGTWEAFF
cdr3_length: 15; clone_size: .; j_call: TRBJ1-2; v_call: TRBV28; d_call: .; cdr3_nt: TGTGCCAGCAGTTCCTCTCGCGGTCCTAACTATGGCTACACCTTC; cdr3_aa: CASSSSRGPNYGYTF
cdr3_length: 15; clone_size: .; j_call: TRBJ1-5; v_call: TRBV28; d_call: .; cdr3_nt: TGTGCCAGCAGTTCAAGACAGGCGGGCAATCAGCCCCAGCATTTT; cdr3_aa: CASSSRQAGNQPQHF
cdr3_length: 16; clone_size: .; j_call: TRBJ2-3; v_call: TRBV24-1; d_call: .; cdr3_nt: TGTGCCACCAGTGATTCCGGGACGTCTAGCACAGATACGCAGTATTTT; cdr3_aa: CATSDSGTSSTDTQYF
cdr3_length: 15; clone_size: .; j_call: TRBJ2-1; v_call: TRBV19; d_call: TRBD2; cdr3_nt: TGTGCCAGTAGCCGTCTAGCGGGAGGGAACAATGAGCAGTTCTTC; cdr3_aa: CASSRLAGGNNEQFF
cdr3_length: 16; clone_size: .; j_call: TRBJ1-1; v_call: TRBV5-1; d_call: TRBD1; cdr3_nt: TGCGCCAGCAGCTTGGCCTTGGGACAGCATTTGGGGGAAGCTTTCTTT; cdr3_aa: CASSLALGQHLGEAFF
cdr3_length: 14; clone_size: .; j_call: TRBJ1-2; v_call: TRBV19; d_call: TRBD1; cdr3_nt: TGTGCCAGTATTCCGGGACAGGGGACCTATGGCTACACCTTC; cdr3_aa: CASIPGQGTYGYTF
cdr3_length: 15; clone_size: .; j_call: TRBJ1-4; v_call: TRBV2; d_call: .; cdr3_nt: TGTGCCAGCAGTGAAGCAAAGGGCGCGGGTGAAAAACTGTTTTTT; cdr3_aa: CASSEAKGAGEKLFF
cdr3_length: 14; clone_size: .; j_call: TRBJ2-3; v_call: TRBV14; d_call: .; cdr3_nt: TGTGCCAGCAGCCAAAAGGGGCAGGCCCATACGCAGTATTTT; cdr3_aa: CASSQKGQAHTQYF
cdr3_length: 18; clone_size: .; j_call: TRBJ1-5; v_call: TRBV25-1; d_call: TRBD1; cdr3_nt: TGTGCCAGCAGCACAGGGGGCAGTGGAAGTGTGGGCAATCAGCCCCAGCATTTT; cdr3_aa: CASSTGGSGSVGNQPQHF
cdr3_length: 15; clone_size: .; j_call: TRBJ1-4; v_call: TRBV6-5; d_call: .; cdr3_nt: TGTGCCAGCAGTCCCGTGGGACTGGAAAATGAAAAACTGTTTTTT; cdr3_aa: CASSPVGLENEKLFF
cdr3_length: 17; clone_size: .; j_call: TRBJ2-1; v_call: TRBV24-1; d_call: TRBD1; cdr3_nt: TGTGCCACCAGTGACAGCCCGGGACAGGGATCCTACAATGAGCAGTTCTTC; cdr3_aa: CATSDSPGQGSYNEQFF
cdr3_length: 13; clone_size: .; j_call: TRBJ1-6; v_call: TRBV10-1; d_call: .; cdr3_nt: TGCGCCAGCAGTGCCCGAGAAAATTCACCCCTCCACTTT; cdr3_aa: CASSARENSPLHF
cdr3_length: 11; clone_size: .; j_call: TRBJ1-3; v_call: TRBV12-3/TRBV12-4; d_call: .; cdr3_nt: TGTGCCAGCAGTAGAGGAAACACCATATATTTT; cdr3_aa: CASSRGNTIYF
cdr3_length: 14; clone_size: .; j_call: TRBJ2-1; v_call: TRBV7-9; d_call: TRBD2; cdr3_nt: TGTGCCAGCAGCTTAGAGGCTAGCGGTAATGAGCAGTTCTTC; cdr3_aa: CASSLEASGNEQFF
cdr3_length: 15; clone_size: .; j_call: TRBJ2-5; v_call: TRBV18; d_call: .; cdr3_nt: TGTGCCAGCTCACCAGGATTGGGGGCTCGGGAGACCCAGTACTTC; cdr3_aa: CASSPGLGARETQYF
cdr3_length: 16; clone_size: .; j_call: TRBJ2-1; v_call: TRBV7-6; d_call: TRBD2; cdr3_nt: TGTGCCAGCAGCTTATCCCGACTAGCGGGAGGCAATGAGCAGTTCTTC; cdr3_aa: CASSLSRLAGGNEQFF
cdr3_length: 15; clone_size: .; j_call: TRBJ2-7; v_call: TRBV6-1; d_call: .; cdr3_nt: TGTGCCAGCAGTGAAACCATCTCCAGACAGCACGAGCAGTACTTC; cdr3_aa: CASSETISRQHEQYF
cdr3_length: 15; clone_size: .; j_call: TRBJ1-6; v_call: TRBV5-1; d_call: .; cdr3_nt: TGCGCCAGCAGCTTGACGGGGGCGTATAATTCACCCCTCCACTTT; cdr3_aa: CASSLTGAYNSPLHF
cdr3_length: 16; clone_size: .; j_call: TRBJ1-2; v_call: TRBV9; d_call: .; cdr3_nt: TGTGCCAGCAGCGTAGGGCCTGAGGGTTCCGGGGGCGGCTACACCTTC; cdr3_aa: CASSVGPEGSGGGYTF
cdr3_length: 16; clone_size: .; j_call: TRBJ2-3; v_call: TRBV2; d_call: TRBD1; cdr3_nt: TGTGCCAGCAGTGCGGGGACAGGGGGACTGGGAGATACGCAGTATTTT; cdr3_aa: CASSAGTGGLGDTQYF
cdr3_length: 13; clone_size: .; j_call: TRBJ1-5; v_call: TRBV5-8; d_call: .; cdr3_nt: TGTGCCAGCAGCTTGAATTTGGGCCAGCCCCAGCATTTT; cdr3_aa: CASSLNLGQPQHF